The text below deals with one TCR beta chain. The data are from a study of blood T cell repertoires in COVID-19. Turning to the study itself: The United States, Italy and Spain supplied acute and convalescent COVID-19 samples. In each case, the material was cDNA or gDNA derived from T cells, B-cell-depleted T cells, or PBMCs.

CDR3 length equals 15 residues. Germline-derived CDR1 and CDR2 are ENHRY and SYGVKD. The ends lost 10 bases at V and 5 bases at J; junction bases unmatched: 12. Original methodology: Estimation of nucleated cell counts was performed using reference gene primer amplification. Profiling relied on immunoSEQ multiplex PCR, and the TCRdb table lists in-frame clones only, not all of them. The DNA was the basis for D and trimming; V, J and clone size are from that table. There are roughly 190,000 clones in the sample; more than 80% occur only once, and around 7.8% lies in the top ten. Input material: peripheral blood. This clonotype was obtained from a woman aged 55-70 years with acute or convalescent COVID-19. The chain combines TRBV10-3 with TRBJ2-2; 8 nucleotides line up with TRBD1. In DNA, the CDR3 is TGTGCCAATCGCCCGGACAGGGTTGGGACCGGGGAGCTGTTTTTT. Amino acid sequence: CANRPDRVGTGELFF.